The rows below give T cell receptor beta chains drawn from one sample of a study of Graves' ophthalmopathy and Graves' hyperthyroidism. One entry per CDR3 protein results from TCRdb running MiXCR on the multiplex PCR reads. The sample carries about 210,000 distinct CDR3 sequences, under 30% recorded once. The source material was peripheral blood. The receptors shown here come from a man aged 45-60 years with Graves' ophthalmopathy. Both conserved end residues are part of each CDR3. The order of the fields is CDR3 protein, CDR3 DNA, clone size, V gene, J gene, D gene. The D gene is left open where the match is weak. Expanded clones are given a class, and other clones once, few, many or no size at all.

CSVSSFGGGGSYEQYF	TGCAGCGTATCCAGTTTTGGGGGAGGGGGTAGCTACGAGCAGTACTTC	many	TRBV29-1	TRBJ2-7	.
CASSQTGVNTGELFF	TGTGCCAGCAGCCAGACAGGGGTGAACACCGGGGAGCTGTTTTTT	.	TRBV6-1	TRBJ2-2	TRBD1
CASSYSYYWTGDYEQYF	TGTGCCAGCAGTTACTCCTACTATTGGACAGGGGACTACGAGCAGTACTTC	few	TRBV6-2/TRBV6-3	TRBJ2-7	TRBD1
CASSLQIETEAFF	TGTGCCAGCAGCCTGCAAATCGAAACTGAAGCTTTCTTT	many	TRBV12-3/TRBV12-4	TRBJ1-1	.
CASSVWTGEQYF	TGTGCCAGCAGCGTATGGACGGGAGAGCAGTACTTC	many	TRBV7-2	TRBJ2-7	.
CASSLDTNSNQPQHF	TGTGCCAGCAGTTTGGACACCAATAGCAATCAGCCCCAGCATTTT	many	TRBV28	TRBJ1-5	.
CATSDPGLSQETQYF	TGTGCCACCAGTGACCCCGGACTGTCCCAAGAGACCCAGTACTTC	many	TRBV24-1	TRBJ2-5	.
CASSSSGGATRAYEQYF	.	.	TRBV28	TRBJ2-7	.
CASSSPTRTGGGEAFF	TGTGCCAGCAGTTCCCCTACCAGGACAGGGGGCGGTGAAGCTTTCTTT	.	TRBV12-3/TRBV12-4	TRBJ1-1	TRBD1
CSVEVGPSSYEQYF	TGCAGCGTTGAAGTGGGGCCGAGCTCCTACGAGCAGTACTTC	many	TRBV29-1	TRBJ2-7	.